This TCR beta chain was captured by sequencing in a study of T cells in Graves' hyperthyroidism and ophthalmopathy. The germline CDR1 and CDR2 sequences are SGHDN and FVKESK. V was trimmed by 1 base and J by 2 bases, leaving 15 bases between them. CDR3 length: 16 amino acids. RNA transcripts yielded amplified TCR beta CDR3 regions. First-round RT-PCR of the TCR CDR3 relied on the HTBI primer set. TCRdb passed the multiplex PCR reads through MiXCR, listing each CDR3 protein once. The table lists 360,000 or so distinct CDR3 sequences, about a fifth of them singletons. General study results and limits: Median prediction lead before ophthalmopathy onset was about 6.7 months with the model.

In the case of this clonotype: Its specificity is unknown.

The sequence was collected from a woman aged 18-29 years with Graves' hyperthyroidism. The rearrangement joins TRBV14 to TRBJ2-7, with D hard to call. What was sequenced was blood. The CDR3 here is CASSQGFSLGTYEQYF. For the CDR3, the DNA is TGTGCCAGCAGCCAAGGGTTCTCTTTAGGAACCTACGAGCAGTACTTC.